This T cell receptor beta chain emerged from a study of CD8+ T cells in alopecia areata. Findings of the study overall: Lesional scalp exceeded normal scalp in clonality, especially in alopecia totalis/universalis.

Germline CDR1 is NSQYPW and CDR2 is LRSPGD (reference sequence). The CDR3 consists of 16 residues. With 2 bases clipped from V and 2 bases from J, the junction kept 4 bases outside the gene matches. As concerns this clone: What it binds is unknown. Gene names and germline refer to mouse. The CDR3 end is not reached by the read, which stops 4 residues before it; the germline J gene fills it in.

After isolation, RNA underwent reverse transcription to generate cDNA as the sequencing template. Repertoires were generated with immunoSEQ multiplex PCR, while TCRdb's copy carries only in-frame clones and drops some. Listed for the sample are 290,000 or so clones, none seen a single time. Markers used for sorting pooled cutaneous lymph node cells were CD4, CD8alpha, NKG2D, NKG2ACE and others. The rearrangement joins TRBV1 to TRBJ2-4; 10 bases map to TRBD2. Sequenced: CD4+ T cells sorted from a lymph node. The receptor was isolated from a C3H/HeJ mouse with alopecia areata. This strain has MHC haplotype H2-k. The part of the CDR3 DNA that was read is TGCACCTGCAGTGCAATACTGGGGGGGATTCAAAAC. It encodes CTCSAILGGIQN. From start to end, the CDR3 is CTCSAILGGIQNTLYF. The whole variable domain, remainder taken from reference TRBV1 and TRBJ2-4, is VTLLEQNPRWRLVPRGQAVNLRCILKNSQYPWMSWYQQDLQKQLQWLFTLRSPGDKEVKSLPGADYLATRVTDTELRLQVANMSQGRTLYCTCSAILGGIQNTLYFGAGTRLSVL.